This T cell receptor (beta chain) was sequenced during a study of cytomegalovirus exposure and HLA in healthy donors. Study-wide results and limits: It was confirmed in vitro that a few of the CMV-associated chains were specific for CMV antigens. Because they were indistinguishable, some V segments, including TRBV6-2 and TRBV6-3, were excluded.

Vbeta (60) and Jbeta (13) primers were used in the PCR. Per the authors' pipeline: In a later analysis, the count reached 80 million or so unique TCR beta chains, with about 12 million shared. Sequencing used immunoSEQ multiplex PCR; TCRdb keeps in-frame clones, though not all of them. V and J calls and clone size are copied from that table; D and trimming were computed from the DNA. The table includes about 87,000 clones, approximately 74% detected once. Note on this clone: As yet, its antigen is unknown.

Deletions cut 5 bases from V and 1 base from J, with 14 bases between. The germline V gene has CDR1 SNHLY and CDR2 FYNNEI. The CDR3 has 15 residues. The sample comprised PBMCs. V is TRBV2 and J is TRBJ1-2, with a tentative D call TRBD1 (6 bases). The clonotype originates from a young man in good health and CMV-seropositive. The CDR3: CASSQILQGNYGYTF. Written as DNA, the CDR3 is TGTGCCAGCAGTCAAATATTACAGGGTAACTATGGCTACACCTTC.